Listed below are T cell receptor beta chains from one sample, sequenced in a study of cytomegalovirus exposure and HLA in healthy donors. Clones were read by immunoSEQ multiplex PCR, and TCRdb kept only the in-frame ones, dropping some. The table lists 120,000 to 150,000 clones, about 79% of them singletons. Sequenced: PBMCs. These receptors were obtained from a man aged 40-50 years in good health and CMV-seropositive. Both conserved end residues are part of each CDR3. The D gene is left open where the match is weak. Where a row states a size, it is once, few, many or the class of an expanded clone; other rows omit it.

D gene,J gene,clone size,V gene,CDR3 protein,CDR3 DNA
TRBD1,TRBJ2-1,-,TRBV6-1,CASTTGGSSYNEQFF,TGTGCCAGCACAACAGGGGGTAGCTCCTACAATGAGCAGTTCTTC
-,TRBJ1-4,-,TRBV9,CASSPERGDEKLFF,TGTGCCAGCAGCCCCGAAAGGGGCGATGAAAAACTGTTTTTT
-,TRBJ2-7,-,TRBV25-1,CASSESGGKINSYEQYF,TGTGCCAGCAGTGAATCCGGAGGGAAAATTAACTCCTACGAGCAGTACTTC
-,TRBJ1-3,-,TRBV30,CAWSLKAGNSGNTIYF,TGTGCCTGGAGTTTAAAAGCAGGGAACTCTGGAAACACCATATATTTT
TRBD1,TRBJ1-1,-,TRBV5-4,CASSWGTGGTEAFF,TGTGCCAGCAGCTGGGGGACAGGTGGCACTGAAGCTTTCTTT
TRBD1,TRBJ1-2,-,TRBV5-1,CASSPGDRELRGYTF,TGCGCCAGCAGCCCGGGGGACAGGGAATTGCGTGGCTACACCTTC
TRBD2,TRBJ2-7,once,TRBV5-1,CASSWTSGTYEQYF,TGCGCCAGCAGCTGGACTAGCGGTACCTACGAGCAGTACTTC
TRBD1,TRBJ2-7,once,TRBV7-8,CASSFGTGFYEQYF,TGTGCCAGCAGCTTTGGGACAGGGTTTTACGAGCAGTACTTC
-,TRBJ1-4,-,TRBV28,CASSLGAATNEKLFF,TGTGCCAGCAGTTTAGGGGCAGCAACTAATGAAAAACTGTTTTTT
TRBD2,TRBJ2-7,-,TRBV14,CASSPPGTRGSYEQYF,TGTGCCAGCAGCCCCCCCGGGACTAGGGGCTCCTACGAGCAGTACTTC
TRBD2,TRBJ2-1,-,TRBV4-2,CASSQHTGGSRDNEQFF,TGTGCCAGCAGCCAACATACTGGCGGGAGTCGCGACAATGAGCAGTTCTTC
-,TRBJ2-7,once,TRBV7-9,CASSPPKGPYEQYF,TGTGCCAGCAGCCCGCCAAAGGGGCCCTACGAGCAGTACTTC
-,TRBJ1-4,-,TRBV6-5,CASGDRGEEKLFF,TGTGCCAGCGGAGACCGTGGGGAGGAAAAACTGTTTTTT
TRBD2,TRBJ2-5,-,TRBV2,CASSGRLAETQYF,TGTGCCAGCAGTGGCCGACTAGCGGAGACCCAGTACTTC
-,TRBJ2-7,once,TRBV4-3,CASSQPEDSETYEQYF,TGCGCCAGCAGCCAACCTGAGGACAGCGAAACCTACGAGCAGTACTTC
-,TRBJ1-5,-,TRBV2,CASSELQGYQPQHF,TGTGCCAGCAGTGAATTGCAGGGCTATCAGCCCCAGCATTTT
TRBD2,TRBJ2-1,-,TRBV6-5,CASSYGPYGGADEQFF,TGTGCCAGCAGTTACGGGCCTTACGGGGGGGCAGATGAGCAGTTCTTC
TRBD1,TRBJ1-2,-,TRBV19,CASREQGAYGYTF,TGTGCCAGTCGGGAACAGGGGGCATATGGCTACACCTTC
-,TRBJ1-1,-,TRBV5-1,CASSVNSGGTEAFF,TGCGCCAGCAGCGTAAATTCGGGGGGCACTGAAGCTTTCTTT
TRBD1,TRBJ1-1,-,TRBV7-6,CASSLFFAGQASLDPEAFF,TGTGCCAGCAGCTTATTCTTTGCCGGACAGGCGAGTCTCGACCCAGAAGCTTTCTTT
-,TRBJ1-3,-,TRBV7-9,CASSLRSGGNTIYF,TGTGCCAGCAGCTTACGGAGTGGCGGGAACACCATATATTTT
-,TRBJ2-6,-,TRBV7-6,CASSLFSGANVLTF,TGTGCCAGCAGCCTCTTCTCTGGGGCCAACGTCCTGACTTTC
-,TRBJ1-4,-,TRBV9,CASSVGSGGGEKLFF,TGTGCCAGCAGCGTAGGGTCAGGTGGTGGTGAAAAACTGTTTTTT
-,TRBJ2-5,-,TRBV5-4,CASSSMGGETQYF,TGTGCCAGCAGCTCCATGGGGGGAGAGACCCAGTACTTC
TRBD1,TRBJ1-1,-,TRBV2,CASSEQGAGNTEAFF,TGTGCCAGCAGTGAACAGGGGGCAGGGAACACTGAAGCTTTCTTT
TRBD2,TRBJ2-5,-,TRBV6-5,CASTRLAGGETQYF,TGTGCCAGCACCAGACTAGCGGGGGGGGAGACCCAGTACTTC
-,TRBJ2-3,-,TRBV5-1,CASTPGAPAQGTQYF,TGCGCCAGCACTCCTGGGGCACCCGCACAGGGTACGCAGTATTTT
TRBD1,TRBJ2-5,-,TRBV9,CASSPRRGTGGYVSGTQYF,TGTGCCAGCAGCCCACGACGAGGGACAGGGGGATATGTCTCGGGGACCCAGTACTTC
-,TRBJ2-7,-,TRBV30,CAWSFSSYEQYF,TGTGCCTGGAGTTTTAGTAGCTACGAGCAGTACTTC
TRBD1,TRBJ2-7,-,TRBV4-3,CASSSRTGTYEQYF,TGCGCCAGCTCGAGCCGGACAGGGACCTACGAGCAGTACTTC
-,TRBJ1-2,-,TRBV7-8,CASSLGVEGYTF,TGTGCCAGCAGCTTAGGGGTGGAGGGCTACACCTTC
-,TRBJ1-1,-,TRBV27,CASSFSGPRAEAFF,TGTGCCAGCAGTTTTAGCGGTCCCAGGGCTGAAGCTTTCTTT
TRBD1,TRBJ2-7,-,TRBV5-6,CASSGTGTGEHEQYF,TGTGCCAGCAGCGGGACCGGGACAGGGGAACACGAGCAGTACTTC
-,TRBJ1-2,once,TRBV4-2,CASSQDLGYGYTF,TGTGCCAGCAGCCAAGATCTCGGCTATGGCTACACCTTC
TRBD2,TRBJ2-1,-,TRBV19,CASSISHRGGPHEQFF,TGTGCCAGTAGTATAAGTCACCGGGGGGGCCCCCATGAGCAGTTCTTC
-,TRBJ1-1,-,TRBV7-6,CASSPRLGSGTEAFF,TGTGCCAGCAGCCCCCGGTTAGGGAGCGGCACTGAAGCTTTCTTT
-,TRBJ1-2,-,TRBV7-9,CASLPTGEGGYTF,TGTGCCAGCTTACCGACCGGTGAGGGCGGCTACACCTTC
-,TRBJ2-5,-,TRBV5-5,CASSLVSQETQYF,TGTGCCAGCAGCTTGGTCTCCCAAGAGACCCAGTACTTC
TRBD2,TRBJ2-2,-,TRBV30,CAWTVGRVTGELFF,TGTGCCTGGACCGTAGGGAGGGTGACCGGGGAGCTGTTTTTT
-,TRBJ1-2,-,TRBV7-9,CASSLGGGYTF,TGTGCCAGCAGCTTAGGCGGCGGCTACACCTTC
-,TRBJ1-4,-,TRBV5-1,CASSLRSTTNEKLFF,TGCGCCAGCAGCTTGCGGTCAACAACTAATGAAAAACTGTTTTTT
-,TRBJ1-2,-,TRBV4-3,CASSQDGGYGYTF,TGCGCCAGCAGCCAAGACGGGGGGTATGGCTACACCTTC
-,TRBJ1-1,-,TRBV5-1,CASSSSPGDTEAFF,TGCGCCAGCAGCTCAAGCCCGGGGGACACTGAAGCTTTCTTT
TRBD1,TRBJ1-2,-,TRBV5-1,CASHLQQGDSYGYTF,TGCGCCAGCCACTTGCAACAGGGGGACTCCTATGGCTACACCTTC
TRBD2,TRBJ2-5,-,TRBV7-2,CASSSHLRAGRETQYF,TGTGCCAGCAGCTCCCATCTTCGAGCGGGGCGGGAGACCCAGTACTTC
-,TRBJ2-3,-,TRBV6-4,CASSDSGGTDTQYF,TGTGCCAGCAGTGACTCTGGGGGGACAGATACGCAGTATTTT
-,TRBJ1-2,-,TRBV28,CASSLFPNSADGYTF,TGTGCCAGCAGTTTGTTCCCAAACAGTGCTGATGGCTACACCTTC
-,TRBJ2-7,-,TRBV2,CASSVGTYEQYF,TGTGCCAGCAGTGTAGGGACTTACGAGCAGTACTTC
-,TRBJ1-6,-,TRBV30,CAIKYGGSSSYNSPLHF,TGTGCCATCAAATACGGTGGTTCGAGCTCCTATAATTCACCCCTCCACTTT
-,TRBJ1-2,-,TRBV10-3,CAISDVNRAANYGYTF,TGTGCCATCAGTGATGTCAACAGGGCGGCTAACTATGGCTACACCTTC
-,TRBJ2-7,-,TRBV4-1,CASSQVARDCHWDEQYF,TGCGCCAGCAGCCAAGTCGCGCGGGACTGTCATTGGGATGAGCAGTACTTC
TRBD1,TRBJ1-1,-,TRBV5-6,CASSPGQMNTEAFF,TGTGCCAGCAGCCCGGGACAGATGAACACTGAAGCTTTCTTT
-,TRBJ2-1,-,TRBV12-5,CASVARVRNEQFF,TGTGCTAGTGTGGCCCGGGTACGCAATGAGCAGTTCTTC
TRBD1,TRBJ2-1,-,TRBV6-1,CASTIDRAAYNEQFF,TGTGCCAGCACTATAGACAGGGCGGCCTACAATGAGCAGTTCTTC
TRBD2,TRBJ2-1,once,TRBV19,CASSIRIPGLAGGIPYNEQFF,TGTGCCAGTAGTATCCGAATTCCGGGACTAGCGGGGGGTATACCCTACAATGAGCAGTTCTTC
-,TRBJ2-7,-,TRBV5-6,CASSLAQSYEQYF,TGTGCCAGCAGCTTGGCTCAGTCCTACGAGCAGTACTTC